A selection of T cell receptor beta chains follows, all from one sample in a study of blood T cells in healthy people across ages. TCRdb fed the 5' RACE reads into MiXCR, producing one record per CDR3 protein. This sample has 900,000 to 950,000 distinct CDR3 sequences, with about 27% found just once. These data are also associated with another study on T cells of mothers and their children.

The sample consisted of blood. These receptors were collected from a woman aged 40-49 years in good health. The CDR3 runs from the conserved cysteine through the conserved F or W. The D gene is left open where the match is weak. The listing skips clone size in some rows; elsewhere it reads once, few, many or a size class.

clone_size	d_call	v_call	j_call	cdr3_aa	cdr3_nt
-	-	TRBV28	TRBJ2-3	CASSLAIRTDTQYF	TGTGCCAGCAGTCTAGCTATACGGACAGATACGCAGTATTTT
many	TRBD1	TRBV6-6	TRBJ2-3	CASRQGTDTQYF	TGTGCCAGCAGACAGGGGACAGATACGCAGTATTTT
many	-	TRBV29-1	TRBJ2-7	CSALDGGYEQYF	TGCAGCGCTCTGGACGGGGGCTACGAGCAGTACTTC
many	TRBD2	TRBV29-1	TRBJ2-1	CSVSSGGDSYNEQFF	TGCAGCGTGAGCAGCGGGGGGGATTCCTACAATGAGCAGTTCTTC
-	-	TRBV6-6	TRBJ2-3	CASRLANRPGTDTQYF	TGTGCCAGCAGGCTAGCAAATCGGCCCGGTACAGATACGCAGTATTTT
-	-	TRBV12-3/TRBV12-4	TRBJ2-5	CASSAAGGQTQYF	TGTGCCAGCTCCGCAGCTGGGGGGCAGACCCAGTACTTC
few	-	TRBV19	TRBJ1-2	CASSILDGYTF	TGTGCCAGTAGTATTCTTGATGGCTACACCTTC
once	-	TRBV2	TRBJ1-1	CASSEWQAEEAFF	TGTGCCAGCAGTGAATGGCAGGCGGAAGAAGCTTTCTTT
many	TRBD2	TRBV7-2	TRBJ2-7	CASSLGPTSGGLYEQYF	TGTGCCAGCAGCTTGGGACCGACTAGCGGGGGGCTGTACGAGCAGTACTTC
-	-	TRBV5-5	TRBJ1-5	CANPRGSFNQPQHF	TGTGCCAACCCTAGGGGATCATTCAATCAGCCCCAGCATTTT
-	-	TRBV28	TRBJ1-4	CASKFNEKLFF	TGTGCCAGCAAATTTAATGAAAAACTGTTTTTT
-	-	TRBV20-1	TRBJ1-1	CSATREEEAFF	TGCAGTGCCACACGGGAAGAAGAAGCTTTCTTT
once	-	TRBV29-1	TRBJ2-3	CSVAAGSTDTQYF	TGCAGCGTTGCGGCGGGAAGCACAGATACGCAGTATTTT
-	-	TRBV5-1	TRBJ1-2	CASSFGTGTNYGYTF	TGCGCCAGCAGCTTCGGCACAGGGACTAACTATGGCTACACCTTC
few	TRBD1	TRBV18	TRBJ2-7	CANSQGQGNEQYF	TGTGCCAACTCACAGGGACAGGGGAACGAGCAGTACTTC
-	TRBD1	TRBV20-1	TRBJ2-4	CSASDRDQYF	TGCAGTGCCAGCGACAGGGATCAGTACTTC
-	-	TRBV28	TRBJ1-2	CASSPLGAYYGYTF	TGTGCCAGCAGTCCACTGGGGGCTTACTATGGCTACACCTTC
few	-	TRBV30	TRBJ1-1	CAWSLGVGPRGTEAFF	TGTGCCTGGAGTCTGGGGGTTGGCCCTCGGGGCACTGAAGCTTTCTTT
few	-	TRBV7-9	TRBJ2-7	CASSLRPQGGKAQYF	TGTGCCAGCAGCTTACGCCCACAGGGAGGGAAGGCCCAGTACTTC
many	TRBD1	TRBV20-1	TRBJ1-4	CSANRGTNEKLFF	TGCAGTGCAAACAGGGGGACTAATGAAAAACTGTTTTTT
-	TRBD2	TRBV20-1	TRBJ2-1	CSIKTGGPDYNEQFF	TGCAGCATCAAAACGGGGGGGCCTGATTACAATGAGCAGTTCTTC
many	-	TRBV9	TRBJ1-2	CASSAFGNYGYTF	TGTGCCAGCAGCGCGTTCGGTAACTATGGCTACACCTTC
many	TRBD1	TRBV20-1	TRBJ1-5	CSAYRGGQGGQPQHF	TGCAGTGCTTATAGAGGGGGACAGGGGGGTCAGCCCCAGCATTTT